This T cell receptor beta chain was profiled in a study of blood T cell repertoires in COVID-19. About the study: T cells, B-cell-depleted T cells, or PBMCs provided the cDNA or gDNA that served as material.

As handled by the study authors: How many nucleated cells were present was estimated from reference gene primer amplification. Profiling relied on immunoSEQ multiplex PCR, and the TCRdb table lists in-frame clones only, not all of them. Clone size and V and J calls were adopted from that table, with D and trimming inferred from the DNA. The sample consists of about 180,000 clones, about 86% of them appearing once. Germline V gene lookup returns CDR1 SGHNT and CDR2 YYREEE (reference sequence). This CDR3 has 13 residues. The V and J ends lost 2 bases and 0 bases respectively, with 6 bases between them.

This sequence was found in a man aged 45-65 years with active or convalescent COVID-19. V usage is TRBV5-4 and J usage is TRBJ2-7; D remains unclear. Specimen: peripheral blood. CDR3 protein: CASSFSSSYEQYF. The CDR3 nucleotides are TGTGCCAGCAGCTTCTCTAGCTCCTACGAGCAGTACTTC.